This T cell receptor beta chain was captured in a study of blood T cell repertoires in COVID-19 (dated by TCRdb to 2019 to 2021). A note on the overall study: Samples covering the acute and convalescent phases of COVID-19 were provided by collaborators in the United States, Italy and Spain. The material from the prospective study consisted of cDNA or gDNA derived from T cells, B-cell-depleted T cells, or PBMCs. The dataset comprised deeply sampled blood TCRbeta repertoires from subjects exposed to, actively infected with, or recovered from COVID-19. The repertoires were released in a freely available public database meant as a resource for research on the immune response to SARS-CoV-2. The samples were drawn from two sources: the first 160 participants of the ongoing ImmuneRACE study, and 1,000 to 1,500 subjects contributed by 6 global collaborators. A de-identified subject ID, COVID-19 status, age in years and sex were almost always included in the sample metadata. HLA class I and class II types, where available, came from metadata supplied by the sample provider rather than from assay-based typing. What the study reported, not specific to this receptor: Clinical and demographic metadata were provided uncurated, with the amount varying by source and participant.

The CDR3 has 15 amino acids, counting the end cysteine and phenylalanine. Only the CDR3 DNA stays, 45 bases, in frame from base 1. At the junction V is shortened by 6 bases and J by 5 bases, with 18 bases in between. The germline V gene (reference sequence) provides CDR1 SGHAT and CDR2 FQDESV. Regarding this clone: This receptor's antigen is unknown. Nothing much larger sits one base from this clone, and base qualities are not available.

The immunoSEQ Assay, a bias-controlled multiplex PCR, was used to amplify TCRbeta CDR3 regions from genomic DNA. The authors' analysis ran thus. The number of nucleated cells in each sample was estimated from the amplification of reference gene primers within the assay. Sequence reads were collapsed and filtered to measure the absolute abundance of every unique TCRbeta CDR3 rearrangement. For each sample, productive Simpson clonality was calculated by taking the square root of Simpson's diversity index across productive rearrangements. The table was pulled from immuneACCESS by TCRdb, which kept in-frame rearrangements only. Such tables lose some clones; where checked, under half of the loss comes from unresolved V genes, and the rest has no known cause. The DNA was the basis for D and trimming; V, J and clone size are from that table. The sample includes about 73,000 clones, with 70% to 80% observed a single time. 2% to 2.5% of the sample comes from the top ten.

One collaborating source in Seattle enrolled patients during active infection and followed them longitudinally through the course of disease. Each collaborating institution followed its own protocols to collect whole blood in K2EDTA tubes. For TCRbeta analysis, collaborators shipped samples in one of three forms: frozen whole blood, isolated PBMCs, or DNA extracted from either of those sample types. The sequence derives from a man in his 70s with COVID-19, enrolled during active disease. The V and J genes are TRBV11-1 and TRBJ2-3, with TRBD1 as a weak D call on 6 bases. Material: peripheral blood. The DNA reads as follows: TGTGCCAGCAGTTGGGGACACGCCAGGAGAGATACGCAGTATTTT. Its amino acids are CASSWGHARRDTQYF. With all but the CDR3 taken from the reference TRBV11-1 and TRBJ2-3 genes, the full variable domain is: EAEVAQSPRYKITEKSQAVAFWCDPISGHATLYWYRQILGQGPELLVQFQDESVVDDSQLPKDRFSAERLKGVDSTLKIQPAELGDSAMYLCASSWGHARRDTQYFGPGTRLTVL.